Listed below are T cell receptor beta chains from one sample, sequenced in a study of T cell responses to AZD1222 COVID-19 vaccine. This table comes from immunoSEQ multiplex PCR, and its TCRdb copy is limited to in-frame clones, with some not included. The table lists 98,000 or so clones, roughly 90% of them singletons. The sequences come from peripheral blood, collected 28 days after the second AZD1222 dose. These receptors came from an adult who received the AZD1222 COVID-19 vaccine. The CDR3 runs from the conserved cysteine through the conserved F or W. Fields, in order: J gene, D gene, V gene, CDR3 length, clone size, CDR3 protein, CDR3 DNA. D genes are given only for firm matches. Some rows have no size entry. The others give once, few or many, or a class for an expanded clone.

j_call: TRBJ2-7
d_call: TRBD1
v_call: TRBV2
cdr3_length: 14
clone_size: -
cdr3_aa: CASSGWTGAYEQYF
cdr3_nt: TGTGCCAGCAGTGGATGGACAGGGGCCTACGAGCAGTACTTC

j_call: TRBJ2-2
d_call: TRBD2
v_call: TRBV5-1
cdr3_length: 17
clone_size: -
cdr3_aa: CASRPSGRGTNTGELFF
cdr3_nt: TGCGCCAGCAGGCCTAGCGGGAGAGGTACGAACACCGGGGAGCTGTTTTTT

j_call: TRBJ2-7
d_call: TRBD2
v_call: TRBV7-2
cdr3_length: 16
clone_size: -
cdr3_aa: CASSLGASGRGYEQYF
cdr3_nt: TGTGCCAGCAGCTTAGGGGCTAGCGGGAGAGGCTACGAGCAGTACTTC

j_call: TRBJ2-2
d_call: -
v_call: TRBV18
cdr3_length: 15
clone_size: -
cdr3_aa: CASSPQGGKTGELFF
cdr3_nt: TGTGCCAGCTCACCCCAGGGGGGGAAGACCGGGGAGCTGTTTTTT

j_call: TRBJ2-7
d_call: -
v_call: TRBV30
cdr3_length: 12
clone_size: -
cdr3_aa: CAWSEQGYEQYF
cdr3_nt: TGTGCCTGGAGTGAACAAGGTTACGAGCAGTACTTC

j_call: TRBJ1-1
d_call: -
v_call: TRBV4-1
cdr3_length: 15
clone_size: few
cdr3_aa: CASSQEGGGAGGAFF
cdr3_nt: TGCGCCAGCAGCCAAGAAGGGGGAGGGGCTGGAGGAGCTTTCTTT

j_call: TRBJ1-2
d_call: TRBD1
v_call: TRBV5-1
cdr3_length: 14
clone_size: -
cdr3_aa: CASRPEQGSGGYTF
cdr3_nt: TGCGCCAGCAGACCGGAACAGGGGTCAGGCGGCTACACCTTC

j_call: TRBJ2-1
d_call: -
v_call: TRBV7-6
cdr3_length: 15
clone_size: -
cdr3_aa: CASSLVGTHYNEQFF
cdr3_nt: TGTGCCAGCAGCTTAGTTGGCACCCACTACAATGAGCAGTTCTTC

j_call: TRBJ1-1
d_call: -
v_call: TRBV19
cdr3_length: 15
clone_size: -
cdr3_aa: CASSRAGTVNTEAFF
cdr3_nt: TGTGCCAGTAGTCGGGCCGGGACGGTGAACACTGAAGCTTTCTTT

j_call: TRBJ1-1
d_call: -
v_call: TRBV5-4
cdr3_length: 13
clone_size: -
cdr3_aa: CASRGQVSTEAFF
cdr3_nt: TGTGCCAGCAGAGGACAAGTAAGCACTGAAGCTTTCTTT

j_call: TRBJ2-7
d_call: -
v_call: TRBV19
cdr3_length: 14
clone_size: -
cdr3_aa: CASNGGRGNYEQYF
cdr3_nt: TGTGCCAGTAATGGAGGCAGGGGAAACTACGAGCAGTACTTC

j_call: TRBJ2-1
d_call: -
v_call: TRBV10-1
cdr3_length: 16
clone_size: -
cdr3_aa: CASSESASTTGNEQFF
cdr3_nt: TGCGCCAGCAGTGAGTCAGCATCAACTACCGGCAATGAGCAGTTCTTC

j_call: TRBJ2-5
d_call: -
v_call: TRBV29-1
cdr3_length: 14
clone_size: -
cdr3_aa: CSVVIGGRGETQYF
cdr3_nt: TGCAGCGTTGTTATCGGGGGGCGCGGTGAGACCCAGTACTTC

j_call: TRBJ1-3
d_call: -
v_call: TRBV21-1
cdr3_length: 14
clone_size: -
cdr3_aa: CASSLSGTGNTIYF
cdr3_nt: TGTGCCAGCAGCTTATCAGGGACCGGAAACACCATATATTTT

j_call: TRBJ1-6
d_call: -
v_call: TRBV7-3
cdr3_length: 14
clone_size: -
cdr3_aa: CASSVDGYNSPLHF
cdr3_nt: TGTGCCAGCAGCGTCGACGGGTATAATTCACCCCTCCACTTT

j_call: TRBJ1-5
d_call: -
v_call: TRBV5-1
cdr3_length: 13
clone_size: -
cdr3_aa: CASSLDGGQPQHF
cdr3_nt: TGCGCCAGCAGCTTGGACGGGGGGCAGCCCCAGCATTTT

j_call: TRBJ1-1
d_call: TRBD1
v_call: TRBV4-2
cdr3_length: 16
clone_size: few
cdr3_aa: CASSQEGAQGDTEAFF
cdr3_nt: TGTGCCAGCAGCCAAGAAGGGGCACAGGGGGACACTGAAGCTTTCTTT

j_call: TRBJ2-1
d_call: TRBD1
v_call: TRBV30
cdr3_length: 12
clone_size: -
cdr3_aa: CAWAQGVIEQFF
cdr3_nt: TGTGCCTGGGCACAGGGGGTCATCGAGCAGTTCTTC

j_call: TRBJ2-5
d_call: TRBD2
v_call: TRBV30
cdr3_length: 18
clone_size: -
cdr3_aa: CAWSWGGLAGGYGETQYF
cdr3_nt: TGTGCCTGGAGCTGGGGTGGACTAGCGGGAGGATATGGAGAGACCCAGTACTTC

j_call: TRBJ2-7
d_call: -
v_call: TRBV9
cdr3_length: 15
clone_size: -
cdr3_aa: CASSVGQAFGYEQYF
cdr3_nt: TGTGCCAGCAGCGTAGGACAGGCGTTCGGGTACGAGCAGTACTTC

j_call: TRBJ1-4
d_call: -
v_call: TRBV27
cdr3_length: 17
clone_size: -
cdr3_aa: CASTPRGLSSLNEKLFF
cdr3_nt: TGTGCCAGCACCCCCCGGGGTCTGTCCTCCCTCAATGAAAAACTGTTTTTT

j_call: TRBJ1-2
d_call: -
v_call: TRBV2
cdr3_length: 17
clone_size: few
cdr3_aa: CASSEMRGERTGYGYTF
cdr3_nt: TGTGCCAGCAGTGAAATGAGGGGGGAGAGGACGGGCTATGGCTACACCTTC